A single sample is the source of the 9 T cell receptor beta chains below, sequenced in a study of blood T cell repertoires in COVID-19. TCRdb keeps only in-frame clones here, not all; method: immunoSEQ multiplex PCR. The sample has some 180,000 clones, about 80% seen once; the top ten hold approximately 8.1%. The material sequenced was peripheral blood. The receptor set was obtained from a woman aged 60-75 years with COVID-19, enrolled during active disease.

Here the CDR3 DNA reads TGTGCCAGCAGTCGGCGGGGAACAAGCTCCTACGAGCAGTACTTC. Protein sequence: CASSRRGTSSYEQYF. The rearrangement joins TRBV6-5 to TRBJ2-7; weak D call: TRBD2 (6 bases). Between the trimmed V and J ends, which lost 5 bases and 0 bases, there was a span of 14 bases. The CDR3 runs 15 residues. Germline CDR1 and CDR2: MNHEY and SVGAGI.

The V gene is TRBV15, the J gene TRBJ2-7; possibly TRBD2 for D (6 bases). CDR3 size: 16 residues. CDR1 is LNHNV and CDR2 is YYDKDF in the germline V gene (reference sequence). The V gene lost 1 base and the J gene lost 1 base, with 14 bases spanning the gap. CDR3 sequence reads: CATSRVVGAGSYEQYF. The DNA for the CDR3 is TGTGCCACCAGCAGAGTGGTTGGCGCGGGGTCCTACGAGCAGTACTTC.

This clone was seen a handful of times. The CDR3 DNA sequence: TGTGCCAGTAGTATACGCGGGACGGGGACCCAGTACTTC. It yields the protein CASSIRGTGTQYF. The chain links TRBV19 to TRBJ2-5; TRBD2 is a possible D gene (6 bases). Trimming pared 2 bases from V and 7 bases from J, leaving 11 bases between. CDR1 is LNHDA and CDR2 is SQIVND in the germline V gene (reference sequence). The CDR3 spans 13 residues.

The chain combines TRBV28 with TRBJ2-4; tentative D call: TRBD2 (5 bases). The CDR3 is 14 amino acids. Per the germline V gene, CDR1 is MDHEN and CDR2 is SYDVKM. The germline V and J ends were trimmed by 6 bases and 7 bases, with 16 bases remaining between them. CDR3 bases: TGTGCCAGCAGGCCCGTCGGGGAAGATAACATTCAGTACTTC. Its protein is CASRPVGEDNIQYF.

This chain uses TRBV19 with TRBJ2-2; 8 nucleotides align to TRBD1. This CDR3 is 16 amino acids long. Germline V gene lookup returns CDR1 LNHDA and CDR2 SQIVND (reference sequence). V gave up 5 bases and J gave up 7 bases; unmatched junction bases: 12. The CDR3 coding sequence is TGTGCCAGTAGTTGGGCAGGGGGCGAGTTTAGCGGGGAGCTGTTTTTT. This encodes CASSWAGGEFSGELFF.

The chain uses TRBV30 and TRBJ1-6; 8 bases match TRBD1. The CDR3 contains 15 residues. After removal of 4 bases from V and 7 bases from J, the junction contained 9 bases not matched to a gene. Per germline, CDR1 GTSNPN and CDR2 SVGIG (reference sequence). The chain's CDR3 is CAWNLGQGTNSPLHF. The CDR3 region has the DNA TGTGCCTGGAACTTAGGACAGGGAACGAATTCACCCCTCCACTTT.

Comment on this clone: The junction departs from germline at one end; a sequencing error may be responsible. This chain connects TRBV28 to TRBJ1-1; 10 bases are shared with TRBD1. Per the germline V gene, CDR1 is MDHEN and CDR2 is SYDVKM. The CDR3 covers 14 residues. CDR3 residues: CASSSPAGQGPSVF. DNA of the CDR3: TGTGCCAGCAGTTCTCCTGCGGGACAGGGGCCCTCAGTCTTT.

This clone was observed once. The rearrangement links TRBV9 to TRBJ2-2; 11 nucleotides align to TRBD2. The V gene's germline CDR1 is SGDLS and CDR2 YYNGEE. V lost 0 bases and J lost 8; bases outside the gene matches: 3. CDR3 length equals 15 residues. CDR3 residues: CASSVGLAGSGELFF. For the CDR3, the DNA is TGTGCCAGCAGCGTAGGACTAGCGGGGTCAGGGGAGCTGTTTTTT. The complete variable domain, with remaining parts taken from reference TRBV9 and TRBJ2-2, reads DSGVTQTPKHLITATGQRVTLRCSPRSGDLSVYWYQQSLDQGLQFLIQYYNGEERAKGNILERFSAQQFPDLHSELNLSSLELGDSALYFCASSVGLAGSGELFFGEGSRLTVL.

Here the CDR3 DNA reads TGTGCCAGCAGTGAGACAGCCTCGGAGCCCCAGCATTTT. Protein sequence: CASSETASEPQHF. This chain joins TRBV5-8 and TRBJ1-5; perhaps TRBD1 as D (5 bases). CDR1 and CDR2 (germline): SGHTS, YDEGEE. The germline V and J ends were trimmed by 5 bases and 8 bases, with 14 bases remaining between them. This CDR3 contains 13 residues.